This TCR beta chain was recovered during a study of blood T cell repertoires in COVID-19. This CDR3 contains 17 residues. After removal of 5 bases from V and 0 bases from J, the junction contained 11 bases not matched to a gene. CDR1 is SGHTA, CDR2 FQGNSA, per germline. This clone turned up a few times. The protocol was immunoSEQ multiplex PCR, while the TCRdb copy is restricted to in-frame clones and leaves out a portion. This table holds 100,000 to 150,000 clones, almost 85% found once. The sequenced sample was peripheral blood. The clonotype was recovered from a woman in her 30s who had recovered from COVID-19. The genes are TRBV7-2 and TRBJ1-1; 8 bases map to TRBD1. In DNA form, the CDR3 reads TGTGCCAGCAGCCCAATAGACAGGGGTCACGTGAACACTGAAGCTTTCTTT. This translates into CASSPIDRGHVNTEAFF.